These 3 T cell receptor beta chains originate from one sample sequenced in a study of beta chain features in type 1 diabetes. Reverse transcribing all isolated RNA meant expressed TCRB transcripts were sequenced. Libraries were prepared by immunoSEQ multiplex PCR; TCRdb keeps only in-frame clonotypes and omits some of them. This sample carries 900,000 or so clones, roughly 15% of them seen once, and the ten largest clones take 0.02% to 0.03%. The sequenced material came from naive CD4+ T cells from blood. These receptors originate from a woman under 30 in good health.

This clone was detected a few times. The chain employs TRBV29-1 and TRBJ2-5; TRBD1 agrees at 7 bases. This CDR3 is 14 amino acids long. From germline, CDR1 is SQVTM and CDR2 ANQGSEA. V trimming: 4 bases; J trimming: 2 bases; junction bases outside the gene matches: 7. CDR3 nucleotide sequence: TGCAGCGTTGGTGACAGGGTAATACAAGAGACCCAGTACTTC. This encodes CSVGDRVIQETQYF.

The rearrangement links TRBV9 to TRBJ2-5; TRBD2 matches 10 bases. CDR3 size: 16 residues. V trimming: 0 bases; J trimming: 5 bases; junction bases outside the gene matches: 7. Germline assignment: CDR1 SGDLS and CDR2 YYNGEE. As DNA, the CDR3 is TGTGCCAGCAGCGTAGGCCTAGCGGGAGTCGGGGAGACCCAGTACTTC. Translated, it gives CASSVGLAGVGETQYF.

This clone was counted only a few times. The chain recombines TRBV10-3 with TRBJ2-7; weak D call: TRBD1 (5 bases). Per the germline V gene, CDR1 is ENHRY and CDR2 is SYGVKD. V was pared by 4 bases and J by 7 bases, with 14 bases between. The CDR3 length is 13 residues. The CDR3 loop reads CAISVQTSGEQYF. As DNA, the CDR3 is TGTGCCATCAGTGTTCAGACCTCAGGGGAGCAGTACTTC.